Following are 32 T cell receptor beta chains from one sample sequenced in a study of blood T cell repertoires in COVID-19. Some clones are missing from TCRdb's copy, which holds only in-frame ones; the method was immunoSEQ multiplex PCR. The sample includes under 300,000 clones, about nine tenths of them seen just once. Material for sequencing was peripheral blood. Receptors originate from a man aged 25 to 40 who had recovered from COVID-19.

The rearrangement links TRBV4-1 to TRBJ2-2, with TRBD2 matching 7 bases. The CDR3 is 16 amino acids. Trimming at V came to 0 bases and at J to 7 bases, leaving 8 bases not matched to a gene. Germline CDR1 is MGHRA and CDR2 is YSYEKL. DNA for the CDR3: TGCGCCAGCAGCCAAGAAAATGGGGGGGATGGCGGGGAGCTGTTTTTT. Its translation is CASSQENGGDGGELFF.

The chain combines TRBV6-5 with TRBJ1-5, with 8 bases identical to TRBD1. The germline V gene encodes CDR1 MNHEY and CDR2 SVGAGI. V lost 6 bases and J lost 5; bases outside the gene matches: 9. CDR3 length: 15 amino acids. The CDR3 DNA reads TGTGCCAGCAGCCGAGGACAGGGCTCTTATCAGCCCCAGCATTTT. It encodes CASSRGQGSYQPQHF.

This rearrangement joins TRBV28 to TRBJ1-2; TRBD1 agrees at 8 bases. V shed 9 bases and J 0 bases; nucleotides not matched to a gene: 15. This CDR3 spans 17 amino acids. Germline V gene lookup returns CDR1 MDHEN and CDR2 SYDVKM. The CDR3 spells CASIDRQGASANYGYTF. The CDR3, as DNA: TGTGCCAGTATTGACCGGCAGGGGGCGAGTGCTAACTATGGCTACACCTTC.

The genes are TRBV2 and TRBJ2-5, with D hard to call. Germline CDR1 is SNHLY and CDR2 is FYNNEI. Trimming pared 8 bases from V and 7 bases from J, leaving 17 bases between. The CDR3 extends over 13 amino acids. The CDR3 region is CASGWQAHGTQYF. CDR3 nucleotides: TGTGCCAGCGGGTGGCAGGCCCACGGGACCCAGTACTTC.

This chain uses TRBV27 with TRBJ1-4, with 7 nucleotides matching TRBD1. The CDR3 sequence is 16 residues long. Trimming removed 8 bases from V and 14 bases from J; junction bases left unmatched: 23. CDR1 and CDR2 from the germline V gene are MNHEY and SMNVEV (reference sequence). For the CDR3, the DNA is TGTGCCAGCTCGGCCCTTCAAGGACAGGCGCTTAGAAAGCTGTTTTTT. It is translated as CASSALQGQALRKLFF.

The V gene is TRBV9, the J gene TRBJ2-3, with D perhaps TRBD2 (6 bases). The germline gives CDR1 SGDLS, CDR2 YYNGEE. V was cut by 1 base and J by 4 bases, with 16 bases left in between. The CDR3 is 16 amino acids. The DNA of the CDR3 is TGTGCCAGCAGCGTAATCGTCGGGCTAGCGTCAGATACGCAGTATTTT. The encoded protein is CASSVIVGLASDTQYF.

The gene calls are TRBV3-1 (or the pseudogene TRBV3-2) and TRBJ2-7; D possibly corresponds to TRBD1 (6 bases). The CDR3 extends over 15 amino acids. Deletions cut 4 bases from V and 7 bases from J, with 20 bases between. Germline CDR1 reads LGHDT; CDR2 reads YNNKEL (reference sequence). CDR3 residues: CASSPRGAESREQYF. For the CDR3, the DNA is TGTGCCAGCAGCCCCAGGGGCGCTGAGTCACGGGAGCAGTACTTC.

The V call is TRBV11-2, the J call TRBJ2-1; tentative D call: TRBD2 (6 bases). The germline V and J ends were trimmed by 6 bases and 5 bases, with 20 bases remaining between them. Germline V gene data show CDR1 as SGHAT and CDR2 as FQNNGV. This CDR3 has 16 residues. Here the CDR3 reads CASRDLRGAGDNEQFF. The CDR3, as DNA: TGTGCCAGCAGGGACCTTCGCGGGGCCGGCGACAATGAGCAGTTCTTC.

This chain connects TRBV27 to TRBJ1-1, with 7 bases identical to TRBD1. Trimming took 2 bases from V and 1 from J; bases not matched to a gene: 1. The CDR3 contains 14 residues. CDR1 is MNHEY and CDR2 is SMNVEV in the germline V gene (reference sequence). The CDR3 region is CASSLQGGNTEAFF. Here the CDR3 DNA reads TGTGCCAGCAGTTTACAGGGGGGGAACACTGAAGCTTTCTTT.

V gene TRBV7-2 combines with J gene TRBJ2-6; TRBD1 agrees at 8 bases. The junction had 7 bases not matched to a gene; V was cut back by 4 bases and J by 2 bases. Looked up from germline, CDR1 is SGHTA and CDR2 is FQGNSA. The CDR3 length is 17 residues. The CDR3 is CASSSDQGATGANVLTF. CDR3 nucleotides: TGTGCCAGCAGCTCGGACCAGGGGGCTACTGGGGCCAACGTCCTGACTTTC.

The V and J genes are TRBV6-5 and TRBJ1-1, with a possible D match to TRBD1 (5 bases). Germline CDR1 and CDR2: MNHEY and SVGAGI. The CDR3 has 15 residues. V lost 6 bases and J lost 0, with 14 bases in between. In DNA, the CDR3 is TGTGCCAGCAGGATACAGGTAGCCATGAACACTGAAGCTTTCTTT. This translates into CASRIQVAMNTEAFF.

The chain joins TRBV27 to TRBJ1-1, with D uncertain. Germline loops: CDR1 MNHEY, CDR2 SMNVEV (reference sequence). Trimming stripped 2 bases from V and 8 bases from J, with 15 bases between. This CDR3 is built from 14 residues. CDR3 nucleotide sequence: TGTGCCAGCAGTTTAGAAGTGTTGGAGGAAGAAGCTTTCTTT. This encodes CASSLEVLEEEAFF.

V usage is TRBV7-9 and J usage is TRBJ1-2; D remains ambiguous. Germline loops: CDR1 SEHNR, CDR2 FQNEAQ (reference sequence). V was clipped by 2 bases and J by 5 bases, with 12 bases between them. This CDR3 has 14 residues. For the CDR3, the DNA is TGTGCCAGCAGCTTAAAAGCCGTTGTTTATGGCTACACCTTC. Its protein is CASSLKAVVYGYTF.

The chain couples TRBV18 to TRBJ1-2, with a weak D call TRBD1 (5 bases). This CDR3 contains 12 residues. CDR1 is KGHSH, CDR2 LQKENI, per germline. Trimming took off 6 bases at V and 7 bases at J, with 12 bases between the two ends. CDR3 protein: CASSGGTGGYTF. The CDR3 nucleotides are TGTGCCAGCTCGGGAGGGACCGGTGGCTACACCTTC.

This clone has only a few counts. The V gene is TRBV9, the J gene TRBJ1-3; possibly TRBD1 for D (6 bases). There are 16 residues in the CDR3. Between the trimmed V and J ends, which lost 4 bases and 2 bases, there was a span of 16 bases. Germline lookup yields CDR1 SGDLS and CDR2 YYNGEE. The CDR3 DNA reads as TGTGCCAGCAGCACATTGACAGGTAGCGCTGGAAACACCATATATTTT. Translated, it gives CASSTLTGSAGNTIYF.

This sequence joins TRBV7-8 and TRBJ2-1; no reliable D call. Trimming stripped 4 bases from V and 2 bases from J, with 9 bases between. CDR1 is SGHVS, CDR2 FQNEAQ, per germline. The CDR3 has 14 amino acids. The CDR3 region has the DNA TGTGCCAGCAGCTGGGCCCAGACCTACAATGAGCAGTTCTTC. Its protein product is CASSWAQTYNEQFF.

The gene calls are TRBV5-4 and TRBJ2-2; TRBD1 is a possible D gene (5 bases). The CDR3 is made up of 13 amino acids. Per germline, CDR1 SGHNT and CDR2 YYREEE (reference sequence). Deletions cut 4 bases from V and 4 bases from J, with 8 bases between. The CDR3: CASSPDSTGELFF. CDR3 in DNA: TGTGCCAGCAGCCCCGACAGCACCGGGGAGCTGTTTTTT.

V and J are TRBV6-5 and TRBJ1-1; a possible D gene is TRBD1 (6 bases). The CDR3 totals 15 residues. Trimming removed 2 bases at V and 4 bases at J, with 14 bases between. Germline V CDR1 and CDR2: MNHEY, SVGAGI. CDR3 DNA: TGTGCCAGCAGTTACAACAGGGAATTGGGCACTGAAGCTTTCTTT. Translating it yields CASSYNRELGTEAFF.

V gene TRBV20-1 combines with J gene TRBJ1-1; tentative D call: TRBD1 (5 bases). V dropped 5 bases and J dropped 7 bases, with 11 bases sitting between them. Germline-derived CDR1 and CDR2 are DFQATT and SNEGSKA (reference sequence). The length of the CDR3 is 11 residues. CDR3 region: CSAGGQGEAFF. Here the CDR3 DNA reads TGCAGTGCTGGAGGACAAGGTGAAGCTTTCTTT.

The chain's CDR3 is CASFERGEQYF. In DNA, the CDR3 is TGTGCCAGCTTTGAAAGGGGGGAGCAGTACTTC. V is TRBV3-1 (or the pseudogene TRBV3-2) and J is TRBJ2-7; possibly TRBD1 for D (6 bases). CDR3 length equals 11 residues. Germline CDR1 and CDR2: LGHDT and YNNKEL (reference sequence). V lost 8 bases and J lost 7, with 12 bases in between.

The chain links TRBV29-1 to TRBJ2-2; 7 bases line up with TRBD1. This CDR3 spans 13 amino acids. Germline-derived CDR1 and CDR2 are SQVTM and ANQGSEA. Losses at the gene ends were 7 bases for V and 2 bases for J; bases not matched to a gene: 4. Here the CDR3 reads CSAGQLNTGELFF. CDR3 coding DNA: TGCAGCGCGGGACAGCTCAACACCGGGGAGCTGTTTTTT.

The J gene is TRBJ2-1, the V gene TRBV19, with 7 bases matching TRBD2. The germline gives CDR1 LNHDA, CDR2 SQIVND (reference sequence). The CDR3 consists of 15 residues. V was clipped by 6 bases and J by 6 bases; unmatched bases: 11. The CDR3 nucleotides are TGTGCCAGTAGCCCTTTTCGGGAGGCAGGCAATGAGCAGTTCTTC. Amino acid sequence: CASSPFREAGNEQFF.

The chain is built from TRBV6-1 and TRBJ2-2; D might be TRBD2 (5 bases). Germline assignment: CDR1 MNHNS and CDR2 SASEGT. The CDR3 is made up of 14 amino acids. Trimming shortened V by 3 bases and J by 5 bases, and 10 bases separated the two germline ends. The CDR3, as DNA: TGTGCCAGCAGTGAGCGGGCAATGACCGGGGAGCTGTTTTTT. It yields the protein CASSERAMTGELFF.

CDR3 sequence reads: CASTGLTSALGAQRRNQPQHF. The CDR3 DNA is TGTGCTTCGACAGGGCTTACCAGCGCTTTAGGGGCTCAACGTCGAAATCAGCCCCAGCATTTT. V usage is TRBV30 and J usage is TRBJ1-5, with 7 bases lining up with TRBD1. The length of the CDR3 is 21 residues. Germline assignment: CDR1 GTSNPN and CDR2 SVGIG (reference sequence).

The chain uses TRBV21-1 and TRBJ1-3; TRBD1 is the table's D call and was not checked against the DNA. TRBV21-1 is assigned pseudogene status. This CDR3 is built from 17 residues. CDR3 amino acids: CASSKADSPHSGNTIYF. The CDR3 nucleotides are TGTGCCAGCAGCAAAGCCGACAGTCCCCACTCTGGAAACACCATATATTTT.

The count of this clone is one. J is TRBJ2-1 and V is TRBV1; TRBD2, the D gene given by the table, was not confirmed from the DNA. TRBV1 is noted as a pseudogene. This CDR3 is built from 14 residues. CDR3 region: CTSSQGGGQNEQFF. DNA of the CDR3: TGCACCAGCAGCCAAGGCGGGGGTCAGAATGAGCAGTTCTTC.

This sequence joins TRBV2 and TRBJ1-2; TRBD1 matches at 8 bases. This CDR3 is 14 amino acids long. Germline V lookup: CDR1 SNHLY, CDR2 FYNNEI. Trimming took 5 bases from V and 6 from J; bases not matched to a gene: 8. The CDR3 DNA reads TGTGCCAGCAGTACGCCGGGACAGGACCATGGCTACACCTTC. The encoded protein is CASSTPGQDHGYTF.

The chain recombines TRBV7-6 with TRBJ1-3, with TRBD1 matching 7 bases. Germline assignment: CDR1 SGHVS and CDR2 FNYEAQ. There are 17 residues in the CDR3. The V gene end was trimmed by 5 bases and the J gene end by 0 bases; junction bases not matched to a gene: 10. The CDR3 loop reads CASSRQPTGLSGNTIYF. The CDR3 nucleotides read TGTGCCAGCAGCCGCCAACCGACAGGGCTCTCTGGAAACACCATATATTTT.

This sequence joins TRBV6-4 and TRBJ2-1; the match to TRBD1 covers 7 bases. Germline CDR1 is MRHNA and CDR2 is SNTAGT. J gave up 2 bases and V 5 bases, and 6 bases lay outside the gene matches. This CDR3 has 15 amino acids. CDR3 bases: TGTGCCAGCAGTCAATACAGGGGAGCCTACAATGAGCAGTTCTTC. Amino acid sequence: CASSQYRGAYNEQFF.

This clone was counted a few times. This chain uses TRBV14 with TRBJ1-1, with D maybe TRBD1 (5 bases). Trimming removed 0 bases at V and 2 bases at J, with 13 bases between. This CDR3 region has 16 residues. CDR1 and CDR2 (germline): SGHDN, FVKESK. For the CDR3, the DNA is TGTGCCAGCAGCCAAGACAGGGCGCAGGGTAACACTGAAGCTTTCTTT. This encodes CASSQDRAQGNTEAFF.

The chain carries TRBV7-6 and TRBJ2-7; TRBD1 agrees at 8 bases. V lost 3 bases, J lost 0 bases, and 7 bases stayed unmatched. The CDR3 has 16 residues. The germline V gene encodes CDR1 SGHVS and CDR2 FNYEAQ. CDR3 nucleotide sequence: TGTGCCAGCAGCTTTGGCGGGACAGGCGCCTCCTACGAGCAGTACTTC. Amino acids: CASSFGGTGASYEQYF.

J is TRBJ2-7 and V is TRBV19, with 7 positions matching TRBD1. The germline CDR1 and CDR2 sequences are LNHDA and SQIVND (reference sequence). Germline trimming cut 1 base from V and 5 bases from J; bases unmatched to any gene: 11. This CDR3 is 16 amino acids long. The CDR3 DNA sequence: TGTGCCAGTAGTATAGGAGGCAGGGGGTTCCCCAACGAGCAGTACTTC. Translated, it gives CASSIGGRGFPNEQYF. The entire variable domain, with the rest obtained from reference TRBV19 and TRBJ2-7, is as follows: DGGITQSPKYLFRKEGQNVTLSCEQNLNHDAMYWYRQDPGQGLRLIYYSQIVNDFQKGDIAEGYSVSREKKESFPLTVTSAQKNPTAFYLCASSIGGRGFPNEQYFGPGTRLTVT.